The 22 T cell receptor beta chains presented below share a single source sample, sequenced in a study of low-dose radiotherapy and immunotherapy resistance in tumors. Covering alpha and beta chains, TRAV- and TRBV-specific primers were used for the first-strand cDNA. PCR amplification of the TCRs was performed with Phusion for approximately 20 PCR cycles, and it relied on a constant-region primer together with a V-primer adapter. In TCRdb, the reads were re-called with MiXCR into one record per CDR3 protein. Among 85,000 to 95,000 distinct CDR3 sequences listed, 20% to 25% were seen once. Time point reported: after trial treatment. Treatment specified: LDRT plus nivolumab, ipilimumab, low-dose cyclophosphamide and aspirin (RACIN trial). Sequences were derived from PBMCs, sampled after low-dose radiotherapy plus immunotherapy. The receptor source for this set is a female donor with ovarian cancer.

The chain links TRBV7-2 to TRBJ2-3, with TRBD2 matching over 9 bases. This CDR3 comprises 20 residues. V lost 1 base and J lost 3; bases outside the gene matches: 17. Germline V gene lookup returns CDR1 SGHTA and CDR2 FQGNSA. The CDR3: CASSLGWLTAGGLRTDTQYF. The CDR3 coding sequence is TGTGCCAGCAGCTTAGGGTGGCTCACGGCGGGGGGGCTAAGGACAGATACGCAGTATTTT.

This clonotype was seen repeatedly, ten times or more. The rearrangement links TRBV7-9 to TRBJ2-3, with 8 bases aligning to TRBD1. The V gene end was trimmed by 1 base and the J gene end by 9 bases; junction bases not matched to a gene: 6. CDR1 is SEHNR, CDR2 FQNEAQ, per germline (reference sequence). The CDR3 is made up of 14 amino acids. Here the CDR3 reads CASSLGTGKDTQYF. The CDR3 nucleotides read TGTGCCAGCAGCTTAGGGACAGGGAAAGACACGCAGTATTTT.

This clonotype was found many times. The V and J genes are TRBV6-6 and TRBJ2-7, with D possibly matching TRBD2 (5 bases). Germline V lookup: CDR1 MNHNY, CDR2 SVGAGI (reference sequence). The germline V and J ends were trimmed by 10 bases and 7 bases, with 20 bases remaining between them. CDR3 length: 13 residues. Written as DNA, the CDR3 is TGTGCCATCCGGGGTCCGCGGCCTAAGGAGCAGTACTTC. Encoded protein: CAIRGPRPKEQYF.

The sample holds many counts of this clonotype. V is TRBV18 and J is TRBJ2-2, with 8 bases fitting TRBD1. CDR3 size: 17 residues. The germline CDR1 and CDR2 sequences are KGHSH and LQKENI. The junction had 14 bases not matched to a gene; V was cut back by 3 bases and J by 8 bases. The CDR3 nucleotides read TGTGCCAGCTCACCCCGCCAGGGACAGGCGCACCGGGGGGAGCTGTTTTTT. It is translated as CASSPRQGQAHRGELFF. The full variable domain, in which reference TRBV18 and TRBJ2-2 provide the parts outside the CDR3, is NAGVMQNPRHLVRRRGQEARLRCSPMKGHSHVYWYRQLPEEGLKFMVYLQKENIIDESGMPKERFSAEFPKEGPSILRIQQVVRGDSAAYFCASSPRQGQAHRGELFFGEGSRLTVL.

The chain links TRBV6-5 to TRBJ2-7, with D perhaps given as TRBD1 or TRBD2 (5 bases each). V was trimmed by 0 bases and J by 12 bases, leaving 21 bases between them. This CDR3 contains 15 residues. From germline, CDR1 is MNHEY and CDR2 SVGAGI. CDR3 loop: CASSYSGAGSDGWYF. The CDR3 DNA sequence: TGTGCCAGCAGTTACTCCGGGGCAGGGAGTGACGGTTGGTACTTC.

The J gene is TRBJ2-2, the V gene TRBV9; the D is unclear. The CDR3 has 13 amino acids. Germline assignment: CDR1 SGDLS and CDR2 YYNGEE. Between the trimmed V and J ends, which lost 1 base and 3 bases, there was a span of 4 bases. The CDR3 region has the DNA TGTGCCAGCAGCGTATTGGACACCGGGGAGCTGTTTTTT. Its translation: CASSVLDTGELFF. Supplemented by reference TRBV9 and TRBJ2-2, the full variable domain reads DSGVTQTPKHLITATGQRVTLRCSPRSGDLSVYWYQQSLDQGLQFLIQYYNGEERAKGNILERFSAQQFPDLHSELNLSSLELGDSALYFCASSVLDTGELFFGEGSRLTVL.

This clonotype was observed many times. The V gene is TRBV6-2 or TRBV6-3, the J gene TRBJ2-7, with 7 bases matching TRBD1. The ends lost 5 bases at V and 3 bases at J; junction bases unmatched: 4. This CDR3 is 13 amino acids long. The germline gives CDR1 MNHEY, CDR2 SVGEGT. The CDR3 here is CASSTRQGYEQYF. CDR3 coding DNA: TGTGCCAGCAGTACTCGACAGGGCTACGAGCAGTACTTC.

This clonotype was counted many times. The rearrangement uses TRBV11-2 and TRBJ1-3; D is ambiguous. The germline CDR1 and CDR2 sequences are SGHAT and FQNNGV. This CDR3 is 13 amino acids long. V gave up 3 bases and J gave up 16 bases, with 19 bases separating them. The CDR3 loop reads CASSFPGPQSVYF. The CDR3 DNA reads TGTGCCAGCAGCTTCCCAGGCCCCCAGTCTGTTTATTTT.

This clonotype was observed at least ten times. The chain carries TRBV13 and TRBJ1-1, with unresolved D. Trimming pared 3 bases from V and 0 bases from J, leaving 11 bases between. There are 15 residues in the CDR3. The germline V gene has CDR1 PRHDT and CDR2 FYEKMQ (reference sequence). CDR3: CASSFVLQMNTEAFF. The CDR3 DNA reads as TGTGCCAGCAGCTTTGTTTTGCAGATGAACACTGAAGCTTTCTTT.

A word on this clonotype: A read error is the likely source, as a far larger clone sits one nucleotide away. CDR3 coding DNA: TGTGCCAGCCCCAGTGAGACCCGCTACGAGCAGTACTTC. Translating gives CASPSETRYEQYF. This chain links TRBV6-6 with TRBJ2-7, with D unresolved. V was pared by 8 bases and J by 3 bases, with 14 bases between. CDR3 length: 13 amino acids. The V gene's germline CDR1 is MNHNY and CDR2 SVGAGI (reference sequence).

The chain links TRBV5-1 to TRBJ1-4; D remains unclear. Looked up from germline, CDR1 is SGHRS and CDR2 is YFSETQ. CDR3 length: 16 amino acids. With 1 base removed from V and 4 bases from J, the gap between germline ends came to 14 bases. Here the CDR3 reads CASSLFHVRSNEKLFF. The CDR3 region has the DNA TGCGCCAGCAGCTTGTTCCACGTCCGGAGTAATGAAAAACTGTTTTTT.

This clonotype has ten or more counts. The chain couples TRBV7-6 to TRBJ2-1, with TRBD2 as a possible D gene (6 bases). CDR1 and CDR2 (germline): SGHVS, FNYEAQ. This CDR3 spans 15 amino acids. Trimming left V 0 bases short and J 1 base short, with 7 bases between. CDR3 in amino acids: CASSLARGSYNEQFF. The DNA for the CDR3 is TGTGCCAGCAGCTTAGCACGGGGGTCCTACAATGAGCAGTTCTTC. The complete variable domain, with remaining parts taken from reference TRBV7-6 and TRBJ2-1, reads GAGVSQSPRYKVTKRGQDVALRCDPISGHVSLYWYRQALGQGPEFLTYFNYEAQQDKSGLPNDRFSAERPEGSISTLTIQRTEQRDSAMYRCASSLARGSYNEQFFGPGTRLTVL.

This clonotype was seen a single time. The rearrangement joins TRBV10-3 to TRBJ2-2; D unclear. The CDR3 has 14 amino acids. Germline CDR1 ENHRY, CDR2 SYGVKD. V was trimmed by 0 bases and J by 7 bases, leaving 9 bases between them. The CDR3 DNA reads TGTGCCATCAGTGAGTCGAGTAGCTTCGGGGAGCTGTTTTTT. This codes for CAISESSSFGELFF.

This clonotype was picked up many times. The chain is built from TRBV9 and TRBJ2-3; 7 nucleotides line up with TRBD2. The CDR3 is made up of 15 amino acids. J lost 2 bases, V lost 3 bases, and 6 bases had no gene match. Germline-derived CDR1 and CDR2 are SGDLS and YYNGEE. CDR3 in DNA: TGTGCCAGCAGCGCTAGCGGACGGAACACAGATACGCAGTATTTT. It codes for CASSASGRNTDTQYF.

The CDR3: CASRLQSNTGELFF. The CDR3, as DNA: TGTGCCAGCAGGCTTCAATCGAACACCGGGGAGCTGTTTTTT. The V gene is TRBV6-2 or TRBV6-3, the J gene TRBJ2-2; the D is unclear. The CDR3 contains 14 residues. Trimming stripped 6 bases from V and 0 bases from J, with 8 bases between. CDR1 and CDR2 (germline): MNHEY, SVGEGT.

This clonotype was seen many times. This chain connects TRBV3-1 to TRBJ1-4, with unresolved D. The CDR3 extends over 12 amino acids. V lost 4 bases and J lost 10, with 10 bases in between. CDR1 LGHDT and CDR2 YNNKEL come from the germline V gene (reference sequence). The DNA of the CDR3 is TGTGCCAGCAGCCCGGTCGTGGGAAAACTGTTTTTT. Its protein product is CASSPVVGKLFF. Full variable domain (remainder filled in from reference TRBV3-1 and TRBJ1-4): DTAVSQTPKYLVTQMGNDKSIKCEQNLGHDTMYWYKQDSKKFLKIMFSYNNKELIINETVPNRFSPKSPDKAHLNLHINSLELGDSAVYFCASSPVVGKLFFGSGTQLSVL.

With regard to this clonotype: This may arise from a read error, as a much more abundant clone is one base away. The chain combines TRBV28 with TRBJ2-1; D is undetermined. V shed 6 bases and J shed 2 bases, with 14 bases lying between them. CDR3 length: 15 residues. From germline, CDR1 is MDHEN and CDR2 SYDVKM. The CDR3: CASRVAREPYNEQFF. CDR3 DNA: TGTGCCAGCAGGGTCGCTAGGGAACCCTACAATGAGCAGTTCTTC. The variable domain in full, with the rest retrieved from reference TRBV28 and TRBJ2-1, is DVKVTQSSRYLVKRTGEKVFLECVQDMDHENMFWYRQDPGLGLRLIYFSYDVKMKEKGDIPEGYSVSREKKERFSLILESASTNQTSMYLCASRVAREPYNEQFFGPGTRLTVL.

As regards this clonotype: A far bigger clonotype differs at one base, so this is likely a read error. V usage is TRBV6-8 and J usage is TRBJ1-2; 11 bases align to TRBD1. Germline V gene lookup returns CDR1 MNHGY and CDR2 SAAAGT. The CDR3 sequence is 13 residues long. Trimming at V came to 6 bases and at J to 6 bases, leaving 3 bases not matched to a gene. CDR3 residues: CASRGQGVNGYTF. In nucleotides, the CDR3 is TGTGCCAGCAGGGGACAGGGGGTAAATGGCTACACCTTC.

This clonotype was recorded at least ten times. This chain links TRBV27 with TRBJ2-7, with TRBD1 identical over 10 bases. The CDR3 length is 16 residues. J lost 6 bases, V lost 6 bases, and 14 bases had no gene match. Germline assignment: CDR1 MNHEY and CDR2 SMNVEV (reference sequence). Here the CDR3 reads CASRPDGQGGLSEQYF. CDR3 nucleotides: TGTGCCAGCAGGCCCGACGGACAGGGGGGTTTGAGCGAGCAGTACTTC.

This rearrangement joins TRBV20-1 to TRBJ2-7, with 8 bases aligning to TRBD1. The ends lost 1 base at V and 3 bases at J; junction bases unmatched: 5. CDR1 is DFQATT and CDR2 is SNEGSKA in the germline V gene (reference sequence). This CDR3 region has 14 residues. As DNA, the CDR3 is TGCAGTGCTAGAGGAGGACAGGGCCTCTACGAGCAGTACTTC. Amino acids: CSARGGQGLYEQYF.

This clonotype was observed many times. J is TRBJ2-3 and V is TRBV20-1; D is unresolved. The CDR3 totals 13 residues. Per the germline V gene, CDR1 is DFQATT and CDR2 is SNEGSKA (reference sequence). CDR3 coding DNA: TGCAGCGGGCTAGGTTTTAACACAGATACGCAGTATTTT. The encoded protein is CSGLGFNTDTQYF.

About this clonotype itself: It differs at one base from a far larger clone, so likely a read error. The rearrangement links TRBV6-1 to TRBJ2-5; D is unresolved. V was cut by 5 bases and J by 5 bases, with 9 bases left in between. The CDR3 length is 12 residues. CDR1 and CDR2 from the germline V gene are MNHNS and SASEGT. The CDR3 DNA sequence: TGTGCCAGCAGTTATGGCGCGGAGACCCAGTACTTC. Protein product: CASSYGAETQYF.